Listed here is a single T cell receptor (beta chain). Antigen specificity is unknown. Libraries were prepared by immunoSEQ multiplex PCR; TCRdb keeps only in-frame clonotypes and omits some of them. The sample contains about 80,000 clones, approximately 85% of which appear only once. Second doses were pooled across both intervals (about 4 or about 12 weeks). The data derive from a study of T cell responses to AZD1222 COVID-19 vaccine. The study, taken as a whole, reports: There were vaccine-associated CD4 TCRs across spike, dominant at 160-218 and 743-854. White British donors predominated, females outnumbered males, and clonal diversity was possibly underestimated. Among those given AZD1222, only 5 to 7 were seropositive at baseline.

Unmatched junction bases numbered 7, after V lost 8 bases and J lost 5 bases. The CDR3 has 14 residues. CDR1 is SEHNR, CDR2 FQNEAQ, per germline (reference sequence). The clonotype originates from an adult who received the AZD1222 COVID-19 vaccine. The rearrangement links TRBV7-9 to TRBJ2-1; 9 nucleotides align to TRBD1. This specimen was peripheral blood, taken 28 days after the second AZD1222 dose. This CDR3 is CASAYRGRNNEQFF. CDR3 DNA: TGTGCCAGCGCCTACAGGGGGCGGAACAATGAGCAGTTCTTC.